The clone carrying this TCR beta chain was observed a handful of times. The target antigen is unknown. MiXCR, run by TCRdb on the RT-PCR reads, gives a single entry per CDR3 protein. The sample has fewer than 750,000 distinct CDR3 sequences; around 15% are singletons. The sample originates from a study of response to subunit inactivated influenza vaccine. Study findings and constraints: The authors proposed limited new T cell recruitment per seasonal influenza vaccination.

This receptor was identified in a man aged 45-65 years who received an inactivated influenza vaccine. The material sequenced was PBMCs from blood, taken about 13 days after vaccination.

DNA of the CDR3: TGTGCCAGCAGCCTAGGACAGGGTGGCCAAGAGACCCAGTACTTC. It is translated as CASSLGQGGQETQYF. The J gene is TRBJ2-5, the V gene TRBV7-2, with 8 positions matching TRBD1. V gave up 5 bases and J gave up 1 base; unmatched junction bases: 6. The length of the CDR3 is 15 residues. CDR1 is SGHTA, CDR2 FQGNSA, per germline.